These 12 T cell receptor beta chains were all obtained from the same sample, sequenced in a study of blood T cell repertoires in COVID-19. Here immunoSEQ multiplex PCR was the method, and the copy in TCRdb shows in-frame clones only, minus some. Among about 90,000 clones listed, around nine tenths were seen once. The sample consisted of peripheral blood. The receptors here all came from a man older than 75 with active or convalescent COVID-19.

The chain recombines TRBV4-3 with TRBJ1-5; D is ambiguous. V gave up 2 bases and J gave up 2 bases, with 10 bases separating them. The CDR3 runs to 15 residues. The germline gives CDR1 LGHNA, CDR2 YSLEER. CDR3 region: CASSQSTRGNQPQHF. In nucleotides, the CDR3 is TGCGCCAGCAGCCAATCGACACGCGGCAATCAGCCCCAGCATTTT.

The gene calls are TRBV28 and TRBJ2-7, with 9 bases fitting TRBD1. CDR3 length equals 14 residues. The ends lost 5 bases at V and 6 bases at J; junction bases unmatched: 8. CDR1 is MDHEN, CDR2 SYDVKM, per germline. CDR3 loop: CASSKQGAVGEQYF. CDR3 DNA sequence: TGTGCCAGCAGTAAACAGGGGGCAGTAGGCGAGCAGTACTTC.

This clone was detected once. This chain joins TRBV29-1 and TRBJ2-1; D might be TRBD2 (5 bases). Germline lookup yields CDR1 SQVTM and CDR2 ANQGSEA. The germline V and J ends were trimmed by 4 bases and 2 bases, with 9 bases remaining between them. The CDR3 length is 13 residues. CDR3 amino acids: CSVGERTYNEQFF. In nucleotides, the CDR3 is TGCAGCGTTGGGGAGCGGACCTACAATGAGCAGTTCTTC.

V usage is TRBV7-8 and J usage is TRBJ2-3, with 7 positions matching TRBD2. This CDR3 has 15 residues. Unmatched junction bases numbered 11, after V lost 5 bases and J lost 6 bases. In germline, CDR1 is SGHVS, CDR2 FQNEAQ. CDR3 DNA: TGTGCCAGCAGCCCCTGGCGGGAGATTTGGGATACGCAGTATTTT. It translates to CASSPWREIWDTQYF.

The chain combines TRBV6-2 or TRBV6-3 with TRBJ2-7, with D tentatively TRBD2 (6 bases). Trimming removed 2 bases from V and 6 bases from J, with 14 bases in between. The CDR3 spans 14 residues. Germline CDR1 MNHEY, CDR2 SVGEGT. The CDR3 region has the DNA TGTGCCAGCAGTTACGCGGGGAACCTGGGCGAGCAGTACTTC. It specifies CASSYAGNLGEQYF.

The rearrangement joins TRBV4-2 to TRBJ1-1; D remains ambiguous. The V and J ends lost 0 bases and 1 base respectively, with 6 bases between them. This CDR3 spans 14 amino acids. From germline, CDR1 is LGHNA and CDR2 YNFKEQ. CDR3 nucleotides: TGTGCCAGCAGCCAAGATTTCAGGAACACTGAAGCTTTCTTT. It encodes CASSQDFRNTEAFF.

Remarks on this clone: The junction does not match germline at one end; this may be a read error. This rearrangement joins TRBV12-3 or TRBV12-4 to TRBJ1-5; TRBD1 matches at 9 bases. CDR3 length: 13 amino acids. Written as DNA, the CDR3 is TGTGCCAGCAGTTTAACGGGACAGGGCTTTAAGGATTTT. It encodes CASSLTGQGFKDF.

The rearrangement joins TRBV5-4 to TRBJ2-1, with TRBD2 identical over 7 bases. The CDR3 loop spans 17 amino acids. Germline-derived CDR1 and CDR2 are SGHNT and YYREEE (reference sequence). V trimming: 2 bases; J trimming: 7 bases; junction bases outside the gene matches: 15. The CDR3 sequence: CASSFSLRAGASNEQFF. DNA for the CDR3: TGTGCCAGCAGCTTTTCGCTCAGGGCGGGAGCTTCGAATGAGCAGTTCTTC.

The CDR3 sequence: CASSRVGGEGVRAGEQYF. CDR3 nucleotides: TGTGCCAGCAGCCGTGTGGGGGGTGAAGGAGTACGGGCGGGAGAGCAGTACTTC. The chain carries TRBV7-3 and TRBJ2-7; possible D gene TRBD2, 6 bases. This CDR3 is built from 18 residues. V was trimmed by 5 bases and J by 7 bases, leaving 30 bases between them. Germline V CDR1 and CDR2: SGHTA, FQGTGA. Drawing the rest from reference TRBV7-3 and TRBJ2-7, the complete variable domain is GAGVSQTPSNKVTEKGKYVELRCDPISGHTALYWYRQSLGQGPEFLIYFQGTGAADDSGLPNDRFFAVRPEGSVSTLKIQRTERGDSAVYLCASSRVGGEGVRAGEQYFGPGTRLTVT.

The V call is TRBV19, the J call TRBJ2-7, with D tentatively TRBD2 (5 bases). V was pared by 3 bases and J by 6 bases, with 9 bases between. Germline V gene sequence: CDR1 LNHDA, CDR2 SQIVND (reference sequence). The CDR3 extends over 12 amino acids. The CDR3 DNA reads as TGTGCCAGTAGTATGGGTCGGGGCGAGCAGTACTTC. This gives the protein CASSMGRGEQYF.

The chain combines TRBV28 with TRBJ1-4; TRBD1 matches 9 bases. With 8 bases clipped from V and 3 bases from J, the junction kept 13 bases outside the gene matches. This CDR3 is 17 amino acids long. Germline V CDR1 and CDR2: MDHEN, SYDVKM. The DNA of the CDR3 is TGTGCCAGCGCTGGGCGGACAGGGGCGATAGCTAATGAAAAACTGTTTTTT. Translated: CASAGRTGAIANEKLFF.

The chain links TRBV6-2 or TRBV6-3 to TRBJ2-7; D not resolved. The CDR3 totals 14 residues. Trimming stripped 3 bases from V and 2 bases from J, with 11 bases between. Germline values: CDR1 MNHEY, CDR2 SVGEGT. The CDR3 bases are TGTGCCAGCAGTTATGCCCTATACCCCTACGAGCAGTACTTC. Translated: CASSYALYPYEQYF.